These T cell receptor beta chains were read from a single sample in a study of shared clonotypes between healthy human individuals. Assay: immunoSEQ multiplex PCR; the TCRdb copy retains only in-frame clones and omits some. This sample yields approximately 1,000,000 clones, of which 78% are seen a single time; approximately 0.5% belongs to the top ten. The source material was memory CD4+ T cells from PBMCs. The receptors shown here come from a man in his late teens or twenties in good health. Some clones in this sample may be carry-over from other donors' samples. The CDR3 runs from the conserved cysteine through the conserved F or W.

TRBV19	TRBJ2-2	CASWEGPTGELFF
TRBV5-4	TRBJ2-1	CASSLEGRTSGSEQFF
TRBV7-2	TRBJ2-1	CASSLVVEYEQFF
TRBV27	TRBJ2-5	CASSESWFSQETQYF
TRBV29-1	TRBJ2-2	CSVSRLTGELFF
TRBV28	TRBJ1-2	CASSANRGNYGYTF
TRBV5-6	TRBJ2-5	CASSPGTSGRTQYF
TRBV5-1	TRBJ2-5	CASSLGGNVQETQYF
TRBV7-3	TRBJ2-3	CASSLVAAKQDTQYF
TRBV29-1	TRBJ2-3	CSGSTGTDTQYF
TRBV4-2	TRBJ2-4	CASSQVGLAGGLGNIQYF
TRBV9	TRBJ2-3	CASSEGFYPRYF
TRBV27	TRBJ1-2	CASSFWGRNGYTF
TRBV7-9	TRBJ2-7	CASSLGDYGYEQYF
TRBV7-9	TRBJ1-4	CASSPSTNEKLFF
TRBV27	TRBJ2-3	CASSPSPGLAIRTQYF
TRBV28	TRBJ1-5	CAGSGRTFNQPQHF
TRBV28	TRBJ2-4	CASSPGGWPKNIQYF
TRBV6-5	TRBJ1-5	CASISQKVSNQPQHF
TRBV19	TRBJ1-5	CASSPDFAWESNQPQHF
TRBV5-1	TRBJ2-2	CASSRGQTGELFF
TRBV5-4	TRBJ1-3	CASSLGQGEDTIYF
TRBV18	TRBJ1-1	CASSKRGPSQGTNTEAFF
TRBV2	TRBJ2-1	CASSTGPLWGEQFF
TRBV5-1	TRBJ1-2	CASSLVQAGFYGYTF
TRBV5-1	TRBJ1-2	CASSLAGGDYGYTF
TRBV2	TRBJ2-7	CASSATRAYEQYF
TRBV5-1	TRBJ2-7	CASSLDRGSKGEQYF
TRBV9	TRBJ1-1	CASSVGYRITEAFF
TRBV30	TRBJ1-5	CAWSVQSRPRHQPQHF
TRBV9	TRBJ2-2	CASRAGTAPGELFF
TRBV18	TRBJ2-3	CASSPQPGDTDTQYF
TRBV5-1	TRBJ1-3	CASSLGLREENTIYF
TRBV4-3	TRBJ2-2	CASSQVRGTDTGELFF
TRBV2	TRBJ1-2	CAGGGKSTGYTF
TRBV7-2	TRBJ1-2	CASSLAFGTGQGLGYGYTF
TRBV11-2	TRBJ1-2	CASSLVTYGYTF
TRBV6-1	TRBJ2-5	CASCVSQRGFQETQYF
TRBV28	TRBJ2-4	CASSVTGRGAKNIQYF
TRBV7-2	TRBJ2-3	CASSPPRAGGTDTQYF
TRBV5-1	TRBJ2-2	CASSPGGAGELFF
TRBV9	TRBJ2-5	CASSVGPSRQYQETQYF
TRBV28	TRBJ1-3	CASSRRRGFRSGGNTIYF
TRBV10-3	TRBJ1-5	CASRGGGLGNQPQHF
TRBV28	TRBJ2-7	CASSLFGEQYF
TRBV4-1	TRBJ2-1	CASSQEAWGRSNEQFF
TRBV5-1	TRBJ2-7	CASRTGTDRYEQYF
TRBV14	TRBJ1-2	CASSPGQFYGYTF
TRBV5-8	TRBJ2-5	CASRLPTYQETQYF
TRBV19	TRBJ1-1	CASSIFDGTEAFF
TRBV19	TRBJ1-2	CASSAWTGIGYTF